The source of this T cell receptor beta chain is a study of molecular identifiers for immune sequencing clone quantification. The study's findings and limits: Clones carrying above 20 RNA copies accounted for over 97% of effector molecules, under 1% in naive cells.

The CDR3 loop spans 17 amino acids. The ends lost 4 bases at V and 5 bases at J; junction bases unmatched: 9. Per the germline V gene, CDR1 is SGHNT and CDR2 is YENEEA. Using its own MiXCR run on the PCR reads, TCRdb lists one record per CDR3 protein. In the table there are 65,000 or so distinct CDR3 sequences, about 18% of which are singletons. Remarks on this clonotype: Its matching antigen is unknown. A much larger clone lies one base from this, so it may be a read error.

The sequence was collected from a human donor in good health. Some libraries in this study had Jurkat cell RNA spiked in. The specimen was naive CD8+ T cells from blood, with Jurkat cell RNA spiked in. Indicated subset: FACS-sorted CD8+CD4-CCR7+CD45RA+ naive T cells. J is TRBJ1-6 and V is TRBV11-3; 9 nucleotides agree with TRBD1. CDR3 nucleotides: TGTGCCAGCAGCTGGGATCTCGGGGACAGGGATAATTCACCCCTCCACTTT. Translated, it gives CASSWDLGDRDNSPLHF.